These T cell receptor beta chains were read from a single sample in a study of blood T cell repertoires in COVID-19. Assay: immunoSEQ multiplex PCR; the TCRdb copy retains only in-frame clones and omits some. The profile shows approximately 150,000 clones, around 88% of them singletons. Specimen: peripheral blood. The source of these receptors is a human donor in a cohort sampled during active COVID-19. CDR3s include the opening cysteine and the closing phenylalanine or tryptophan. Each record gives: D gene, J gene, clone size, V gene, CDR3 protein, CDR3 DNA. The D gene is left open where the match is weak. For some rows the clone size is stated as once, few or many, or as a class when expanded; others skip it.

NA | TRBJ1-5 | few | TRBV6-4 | CASNPTGGSDQPQHF | TGTGCCAGCAACCCAACAGGCGGCTCGGACCAGCCCCAGCATTTT
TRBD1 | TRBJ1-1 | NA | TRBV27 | CASSLTGVNTEAFF | TGTGCCAGCAGTTTAACAGGGGTGAACACTGAAGCTTTCTTT
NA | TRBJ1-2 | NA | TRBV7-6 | CASSLDLTANYGYTF | TGTGCCAGCAGCTTAGACTTAACCGCTAACTATGGCTACACCTTC
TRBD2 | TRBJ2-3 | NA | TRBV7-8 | CASSLEAGTSGTDTQYF | TGTGCCAGCAGCTTAGAGGCCGGGACTAGCGGGACAGATACGCAGTATTTT
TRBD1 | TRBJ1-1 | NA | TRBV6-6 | CASVGADRGYEAFF | TGTGCCAGCGTAGGGGCGGACAGGGGGTATGAAGCTTTCTTT
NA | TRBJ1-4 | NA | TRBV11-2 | CASSQRQASNEKLFF | TGTGCCAGCAGCCAGAGACAGGCCTCAAATGAAAAACTGTTTTTT
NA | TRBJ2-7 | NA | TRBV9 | CASSSAAGFYEQYF | TGTGCCAGCAGCTCCGCAGCGGGCTTCTACGAGCAGTACTTC
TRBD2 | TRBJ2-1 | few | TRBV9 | CASSTDSGEALYNEQFF | TGTGCCAGCAGCACAGATAGCGGGGAAGCCCTCTACAATGAGCAGTTCTTC
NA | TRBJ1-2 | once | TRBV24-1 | CATSEGQPYGYTF | TGTGCCACCAGTGAAGGACAGCCCTATGGCTACACCTTC
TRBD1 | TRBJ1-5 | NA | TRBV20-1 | CSAPDRGSQHF | TGCAGTGCTCCGGACAGGGGGTCCCAGCATTTT
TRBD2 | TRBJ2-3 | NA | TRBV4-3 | CASSETVSGADTQYF | TGCGCCAGCAGCGAGACGGTTAGCGGGGCAGATACGCAGTATTTT
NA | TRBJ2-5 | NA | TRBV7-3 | CASSPRGGTEETQYF | TGTGCCAGCAGCCCAAGGGGGGGAACGGAAGAGACCCAGTACTTC
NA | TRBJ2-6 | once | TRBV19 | CASTRTGRASGANVLTF | TGTGCCAGTACCAGGACAGGGAGGGCATCTGGGGCCAACGTCCTGACTTTC
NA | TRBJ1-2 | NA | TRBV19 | CASSQGLTYGYTF | TGTGCCAGTAGTCAGGGACTTACCTATGGCTACACCTTC
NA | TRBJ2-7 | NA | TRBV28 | CASSLLQGPLNF | TGTGCCAGCAGTTTACTACAGGGACCCTTAAACTTC
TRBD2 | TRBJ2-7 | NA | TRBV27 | CASSLRPSGSYEQYF | TGTGCCAGCAGTTTACGGCCTAGCGGGAGCTACGAGCAGTACTTC
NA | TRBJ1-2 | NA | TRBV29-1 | CSVESGGGNYGYTF | TGCAGCGTTGAATCTGGGGGCGGGAACTATGGCTACACCTTC
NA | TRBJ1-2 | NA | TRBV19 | CASSLEPGYGYTF | TGTGCCAGTAGTCTCGAACCGGGCTATGGCTACACCTTC
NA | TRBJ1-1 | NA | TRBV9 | CASSVEARGVNTEAFF | TGTGCCAGCAGCGTAGAGGCACGAGGCGTAAACACTGAAGCTTTCTTT
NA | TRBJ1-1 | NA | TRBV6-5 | CASSYGQGEAFF | TGTGCCAGCAGTTACGGGCAGGGCGAGGCTTTCTTT
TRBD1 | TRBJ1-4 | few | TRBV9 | CASSHSDRANEKLFF | TGTGCCAGCAGCCACTCGGACAGGGCCAATGAAAAACTGTTTTTT
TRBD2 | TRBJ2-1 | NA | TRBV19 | CASSIGQLAGGQEEQFF | TGTGCCAGTAGTATAGGCCAACTAGCGGGGGGCCAGGAGGAGCAGTTCTTC
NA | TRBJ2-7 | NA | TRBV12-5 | CASGSDGIYEQYF | TGTGCTAGTGGTTCCGACGGGATCTACGAGCAGTACTTC
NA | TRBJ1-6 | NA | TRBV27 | CASSLARVNSPLHF | TGTGCCAGCAGTTTAGCCAGGGTTAATTCACCCCTCCACTTT
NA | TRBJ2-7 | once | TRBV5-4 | CASSLGRQTSLTSYEQYF | TGTGCCAGCAGCTTGGGTCGTCAAACTAGCCTAACCTCCTACGAGCAGTACTTC
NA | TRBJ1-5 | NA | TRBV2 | CASSEGPGEWQPQHF | TGTGCCAGCAGTGAAGGGCCAGGGGAATGGCAGCCCCAGCATTTT
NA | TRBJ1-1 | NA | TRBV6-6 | CASSPPQAGLQRTEAFF | TGTGCCAGCAGTCCTCCCCAGGCGGGCCTCCAGCGCACTGAAGCTTTCTTT
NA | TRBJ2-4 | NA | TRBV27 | CASSSRQVSLAKNIQYF | TGTGCCAGCAGTTCCCGACAGGTATCTTTAGCCAAAAACATTCAGTACTTC
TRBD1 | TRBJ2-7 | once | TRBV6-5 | CASSYSTQGAYEQYF | TGTGCCAGCAGTTACTCGACACAGGGGGCTTACGAGCAGTACTTC
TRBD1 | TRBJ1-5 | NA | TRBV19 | CASSSNRGTSNQPQHF | TGTGCCAGTAGTTCCAACAGGGGTACTAGCAATCAGCCCCAGCATTTT
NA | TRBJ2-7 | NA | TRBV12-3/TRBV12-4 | CASSFLSYEQYF | TGTGCCAGCAGTTTTTTATCCTACGAGCAGTACTTC
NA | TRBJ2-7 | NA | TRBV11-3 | CASSLVGISSYEQYF | TGTGCCAGCAGCTTAGTGGGCATCAGCTCCTACGAGCAGTACTTC
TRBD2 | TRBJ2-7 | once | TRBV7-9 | CASSLDPSGYEQYF | TGTGCCAGCAGCTTAGACCCTAGCGGGTACGAGCAGTACTTC
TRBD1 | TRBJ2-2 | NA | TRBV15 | CATSREQGAGTGELFF | TGTGCCACCAGCAGAGAACAGGGGGCGGGCACCGGGGAGCTGTTTTTT
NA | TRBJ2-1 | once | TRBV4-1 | CASSQVDIVSYNEQFF | TGCGCCAGCAGCCAAGTAGATATAGTATCCTACAATGAGCAGTTCTTC
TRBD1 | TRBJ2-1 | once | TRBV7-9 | CASRPGQLTYNEQFF | TGTGCCAGCAGACCGGGACAGCTTACCTACAATGAGCAGTTCTTC
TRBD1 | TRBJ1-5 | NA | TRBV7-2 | CASSLTQGPGNQPQHF | TGTGCCAGCAGCTTAACACAGGGGCCGGGGAATCAGCCCCAGCATTTT
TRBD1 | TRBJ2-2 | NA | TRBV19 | CASKGASGELFF | TGTGCCAGTAAGGGGGCGTCCGGGGAGCTGTTTTTT
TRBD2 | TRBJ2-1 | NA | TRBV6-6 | CASSYSGGSLRNEQFF | TGTGCCAGCAGTTATTCTGGCGGGAGTCTTAGGAATGAGCAGTTCTTC
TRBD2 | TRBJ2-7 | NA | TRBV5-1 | CASSWGLAGGGDEQYF | TGCGCCAGCAGCTGGGGACTAGCGGGAGGGGGCGACGAGCAGTACTTC
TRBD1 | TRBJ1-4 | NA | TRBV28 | CASSSWTGKAELFF | TGTGCCAGCAGTTCCTGGACAGGGAAGGCCGAACTGTTTTTT
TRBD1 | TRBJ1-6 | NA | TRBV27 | CASSSNRGGPYNSPLHF | TGTGCCAGCAGTTCCAACAGGGGAGGCCCCTATAATTCACCCCTCCACTTT
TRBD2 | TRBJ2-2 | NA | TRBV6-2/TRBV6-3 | CASSYEAGGRYTGELFF | TGTGCCAGCAGTTACGAGGCGGGGGGCCGTTACACCGGGGAGCTGTTTTTT
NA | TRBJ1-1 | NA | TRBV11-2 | CASSLGGAGTEAFF | TGTGCCAGCAGCTTAGGGGGCGCAGGCACTGAAGCTTTCTTT
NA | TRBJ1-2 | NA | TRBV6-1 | CASSETPTGVYGYTF | TGTGCCAGCAGTGAAACCCCTACAGGAGTCTATGGCTACACCTTC
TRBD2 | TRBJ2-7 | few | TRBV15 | CATSRRLAGTYEQYF | TGTGCCACCAGCAGGAGACTAGCGGGGACCTACGAGCAGTACTTC
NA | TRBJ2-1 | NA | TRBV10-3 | CAISLAPVIEQFF | TGTGCCATCAGTCTAGCGCCAGTCATTGAGCAGTTCTTC
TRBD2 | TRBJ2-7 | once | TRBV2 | CASSELAGPYEQYF | TGTGCCAGCAGTGAACTAGCGGGACCGTACGAGCAGTACTTC
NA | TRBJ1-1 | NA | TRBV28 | CASSLWQGRLLNTEAFF | TGTGCCAGCAGTTTGTGGCAGGGGAGATTGCTGAACACTGAAGCTTTCTTT
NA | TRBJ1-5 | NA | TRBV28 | CASSRGGISQPQHF | TGTGCCAGCAGTCGGGGGGGGATATCTCAGCCCCAGCATTTT
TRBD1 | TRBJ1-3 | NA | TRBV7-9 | CASSLEQGSGNTIYF | TGTGCCAGCAGCTTAGAACAGGGGTCTGGAAACACCATATATTTT
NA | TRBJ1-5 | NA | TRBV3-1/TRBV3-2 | CASSLAPGKNQPQHF | TGTGCCAGCAGCCTAGCACCCGGGAAAAATCAGCCCCAGCATTTT
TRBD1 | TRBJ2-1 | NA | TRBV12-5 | CASGLPTGALFF | TGTGCTAGTGGTTTGCCTACAGGGGCCCTGTTCTTC
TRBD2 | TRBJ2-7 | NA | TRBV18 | CASSPPSGITYEQYF | TGTGCCAGCTCACCACCTAGCGGGATTACCTACGAGCAGTACTTC
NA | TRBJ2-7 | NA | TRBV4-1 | CASSQGSLSYEQYF | TGCGCCAGCAGCCAAGGCAGTCTTTCCTACGAGCAGTACTTC
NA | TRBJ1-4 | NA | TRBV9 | CASSPRSGANEKLFF | TGTGCCAGCAGCCCCCGCTCAGGGGCTAATGAAAAACTGTTTTTT
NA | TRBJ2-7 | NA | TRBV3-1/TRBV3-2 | CASPGSYEQYF | TGTGCCAGCCCGGGGTCCTACGAGCAGTACTTC
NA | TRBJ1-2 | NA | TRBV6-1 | CASSERRGYGYTF | TGTGCCAGCAGTGAACGCAGGGGCTATGGCTACACCTTC
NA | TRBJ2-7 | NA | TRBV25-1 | CASSLGRGSTYEQYF | TGTGCCAGCAGTCTAGGACGGGGGTCCACCTACGAGCAGTACTTC
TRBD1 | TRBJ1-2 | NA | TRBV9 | CASSTSGTAYAYTF | TGTGCCAGCAGCACCTCCGGGACAGCCTACGCCTACACCTTC